The 29 T cell receptor beta chains in this list originate from one sample, sequenced in a study of T cell responses to AZD1222 COVID-19 vaccine. Clones were read by immunoSEQ multiplex PCR, and TCRdb kept only the in-frame ones, dropping some. The table has 95,000 to 150,000 clones, 92% seen once. Specimen: peripheral blood, collected on day 0 of AZD1222 vaccination. These receptor sequences come from an adult in good health.

The chain recombines TRBV2 with TRBJ1-5; perhaps TRBD1 as D (6 bases). Looked up from germline, CDR1 is SNHLY and CDR2 is FYNNEI. Trimming took off 6 bases at V and 0 bases at J, with 12 bases between the two ends. The CDR3 length is 15 residues. The chain's CDR3 is CASRRGGVSNQPQHF. The CDR3 nucleotides read TGTGCCAGCAGGAGGGGGGGAGTTAGCAATCAGCCCCAGCATTTT.

This clone was seen only a few times. This rearrangement joins TRBV19 to TRBJ1-2, with D tentatively TRBD1 (5 bases). The germline V and J ends were trimmed by 1 base and 8 bases, with 14 bases remaining between them. The CDR3 contains 14 residues. In germline, CDR1 is LNHDA, CDR2 SQIVND (reference sequence). CDR3 loop: CASSIVPAEGGYTF. The DNA for the CDR3 is TGTGCCAGTAGTATAGTACCTGCCGAGGGGGGCTACACCTTC.

J is TRBJ2-3 and V is TRBV29-1; the match to TRBD2 covers 10 bases. Germline V CDR1 and CDR2: SQVTM, ANQGSEA. V shed 4 bases and J 5 bases; nucleotides not matched to a gene: 6. The CDR3 contains 14 residues. The CDR3 region has the DNA TGCAGCGTTGCGGGGCTAGCGGGAGAAGATACGCAGTATTTT. Translated: CSVAGLAGEDTQYF.

The genes are TRBV5-1 and TRBJ2-2; D gene ambiguous. There are 17 residues in the CDR3. The V end was cut by 4 bases, the J end by 6 bases, with 22 bases between. The V gene's germline CDR1 is SGHRS and CDR2 YFSETQ. This chain's CDR3 is CASSQLPPRTVAGELFF. The CDR3, as DNA: TGCGCCAGCAGCCAGCTACCCCCAAGAACAGTAGCCGGGGAGCTGTTTTTT.

CDR3 coding DNA: TGTGCCAGCAGATCACAGGGGGCGAACTATGGCTACACCTTC. Amino acid sequence: CASRSQGANYGYTF. This sequence joins TRBV9 and TRBJ1-2; 9 positions match TRBD1. The CDR3 loop spans 14 amino acids. Trimming removed 5 bases from V and 2 bases from J; junction bases left unmatched: 4. Germline assignment: CDR1 SGDLS and CDR2 YYNGEE.

CDR3 protein: CASRTILAGRTDTQYF. The CDR3 nucleotides read TGTGCCAGCAGAACGATACTAGCGGGTCGCACAGATACGCAGTATTTT. This chain uses TRBV2 with TRBJ2-3; 9 bases agree with TRBD2. The CDR3 totals 16 residues. The trim removed 6 bases at V and 1 base at J, leaving 8 bases unmatched. Germline assignment: CDR1 SNHLY and CDR2 FYNNEI.

CDR3 amino acids: CAWSVRGVRRTEAFF. CDR3 DNA: TGTGCCTGGAGTGTACGGGGCGTGCGAAGGACTGAAGCTTTCTTT. The V call is TRBV30, the J call TRBJ1-1, with D possibly TRBD1 on 5 matching bases. The V end lost 0 bases, the J end lost 5 bases, and 16 bases lay between the germline ends. The CDR3 consists of 15 residues. Germline values: CDR1 GTSNPN, CDR2 SVGIG (reference sequence).

V usage is TRBV6-5 and J usage is TRBJ1-2, with D tentatively TRBD1 (5 bases). CDR1 MNHEY and CDR2 SVGAGI come from the germline V gene. The CDR3 runs 15 residues. The germline V and J ends were trimmed by 4 bases and 2 bases, with 14 bases remaining between them. CDR3 residues: CASSSLGDLNYGYTF. The CDR3 region has the DNA TGTGCCAGCAGTTCCCTCGGGGACTTAAACTATGGCTACACCTTC.

J is TRBJ1-2 and V is TRBV6-1; TRBD1 is a possible D gene (6 bases). The CDR3 covers 16 residues. V was cut by 2 bases and J by 0 bases, with 13 bases left in between. Germline CDR1 and CDR2: MNHNS and SASEGT. The CDR3 nucleotides are TGTGCCAGCAGTGAATACAGGGTTATCGCTAACTATGGCTACACCTTC. Protein sequence: CASSEYRVIANYGYTF.

The rearrangement uses TRBV16 and TRBJ2-1; the match to TRBD1 covers 7 bases. Trimming cost V 5 bases and J 4 bases; bases outside gene matches: 5. Germline-derived CDR1 and CDR2 are KGHSY and FQNENV. The CDR3 extends over 14 amino acids. The CDR3 loop is CASSEGQIYNEQFF. The CDR3 DNA reads TGTGCCAGCAGCGAGGGACAGATTTACAATGAGCAGTTCTTC.

The V call is TRBV5-5, the J call TRBJ1-5, with TRBD1 as a possible D gene (6 bases). V gave up 1 base and J gave up 1 base, with 15 bases separating them. The CDR3 is made up of 17 amino acids. Germline CDR1 is SGHKS and CDR2 is YYEKEE (reference sequence). The CDR3 here is CASSLSQGTLSNQPQHF. As DNA, the CDR3 is TGTGCCAGCAGCTTGTCCCAGGGGACCCTCAGCAATCAGCCCCAGCATTTT.

CDR3 sequence: CASTQGQGTYYGYTF. CDR3 coding DNA: TGTGCCAGCACCCAAGGGCAGGGAACCTACTATGGCTACACCTTC. The chain carries TRBV7-9 and TRBJ1-2; tentatively, D is TRBD1 (5 bases). CDR3 length equals 15 residues. V shed 7 bases and J shed 3 bases, with 18 bases lying between them. Germline V lookup: CDR1 SEHNR, CDR2 FQNEAQ (reference sequence).

This chain joins TRBV7-8 and TRBJ2-7; D call uncertain. Germline V gene sequence: CDR1 SGHVS, CDR2 FQNEAQ. The CDR3 has 12 amino acids. The V gene lost 1 base and the J gene lost 6 bases, with 7 bases spanning the gap. CDR3 amino acids: CASSLVFSEQYF. CDR3 coding DNA: TGTGCCAGCAGCTTAGTATTCAGCGAGCAGTACTTC.

This rearrangement joins TRBV10-3 to TRBJ2-7, with D unresolved. The CDR3 contains 17 residues. Trimming left V 0 bases short and J 0 bases short, with 15 bases between. Looked up from germline, CDR1 is ENHRY and CDR2 is SYGVKD. The CDR3 region is CAISESQVGYSSYEQYV. CDR3 bases: TGTGCCATCAGTGAGTCGCAAGTGGGTTATAGCTCCTACGAGCAGTACGTC.

The rearrangement uses TRBV7-9 and TRBJ2-2, with D perhaps matching TRBD1 or TRBD2 (5 bases each). The CDR3 has 15 amino acids. Germline assignment: CDR1 SEHNR and CDR2 FQNEAQ (reference sequence). V lost 7 bases to trimming and J lost 4 bases, with 16 bases between them. DNA of the CDR3: TGTGCCAGCATCCCGGGCTGGGGACCCACCGGGGAGCTGTTTTTT. This encodes CASIPGWGPTGELFF.

The chain has TRBV7-2 and TRBJ2-5; 7 bases are a match to TRBD2. Germline V gene lookup returns CDR1 SGHTA and CDR2 FQGNSA. The CDR3 is 15 amino acids. Trimming took 2 bases from V and 3 from J; bases not matched to a gene: 6. The chain's CDR3 is CASSLRRENKETQYF. The DNA for the CDR3 is TGTGCCAGCAGCTTAAGGCGGGAGAATAAAGAGACCCAGTACTTC. The full variable domain, rest sourced from reference TRBV7-2 and TRBJ2-5, is GAGVSQSPSNKVTEKGKDVELRCDPISGHTALYWYRQSLGQGLEFLIYFQGNSAPDKSGLPSDRFSAERTGGSVSTLTIQRTQQEDSAVYLCASSLRRENKETQYFGPGTRLLVL.

This chain joins TRBV6-1 and TRBJ1-6; D unresolved. Germline V gene data show CDR1 as MNHNS and CDR2 as SASEGT. CDR3 length: 16 residues. V lost 4 bases and J 0 bases, leaving 10 bases between the germline ends. As DNA, the CDR3 is TGTGCCAGCAGTGCTGACAAAGACTCCTATAATTCACCCCTCCACTTT. Translating it yields CASSADKDSYNSPLHF.

This rearrangement joins TRBV29-1 to TRBJ1-4; the D gene is possibly TRBD1 (5 bases). Trimming took 4 bases from V and 3 from J, leaving 12 bases between them. The CDR3 length is 14 residues. CDR1 is SQVTM, CDR2 ANQGSEA, per germline. The CDR3 reads CSVARRGANEKLFF. The CDR3 DNA is TGCAGCGTTGCCAGGCGGGGGGCTAATGAAAAACTGTTTTTT.

The chain joins TRBV3-1 (or the pseudogene TRBV3-2) to TRBJ1-2; D unclear. There are 13 residues in the CDR3. CDR1 LGHDT and CDR2 YNNKEL come from the germline V gene (reference sequence). V shed 2 bases and J shed 6 bases, with 10 bases lying between them. The CDR3 nucleotides read TGTGCCAGCAGCCAATCGGGAACAGATGGCTACACCTTC. As protein: CASSQSGTDGYTF.

V usage is TRBV5-1 and J usage is TRBJ2-6; D possibly corresponds to TRBD1 (5 bases). CDR1 is SGHRS, CDR2 YFSETQ, per germline. There are 17 residues in the CDR3. V dropped 0 bases and J dropped 0 bases, with 10 bases sitting between them. CDR3 loop: CASSLDPQGSGANVLTF. As DNA, the CDR3 is TGCGCCAGCAGCTTGGATCCGCAGGGCTCTGGGGCCAACGTCCTGACTTTC.

This chain links TRBV19 with TRBJ1-5; the match to TRBD1 covers 9 bases. CDR3 length: 14 residues. J gave up 4 bases and V 6 bases, and 4 bases lay outside the gene matches. CDR1 LNHDA and CDR2 SQIVND come from the germline V gene (reference sequence). CDR3 sequence reads: CASSRTGANQPQHF. The CDR3 DNA follows: TGTGCCAGTAGCAGGACAGGGGCTAATCAGCCCCAGCATTTT.

The CDR3 region is CASSEDGGDGNQPQHF. The CDR3 region has the DNA TGTGCCAGCAGTGAAGATGGGGGGGACGGCAATCAGCCCCAGCATTTT. This rearrangement joins TRBV6-1 to TRBJ1-5; the D gene is possibly TRBD1 (5 bases). V was shortened by 1 base and J by 2 bases, with 12 bases between the two germline ends. The CDR3 spans 16 residues. Per the germline V gene, CDR1 is MNHNS and CDR2 is SASEGT.

The V and J genes are TRBV5-1 and TRBJ2-7; 9 positions match TRBD1. In germline, CDR1 is SGHRS, CDR2 YFSETQ. With 3 bases clipped from V and 5 bases from J, the junction kept 6 bases outside the gene matches. The CDR3 length is 14 residues. The CDR3 bases are TGCGCCAGCAGCTCGGGACAGGGAGTGGACGAGCAGTACTTC. Translation gives CASSSGQGVDEQYF.

This chain connects TRBV30 to TRBJ1-1, with TRBD1 as a possible D gene (5 bases). This CDR3 region has 13 residues. CDR1 GTSNPN and CDR2 SVGIG come from the germline V gene (reference sequence). Deletions cut 5 bases from V and 1 base from J, with 11 bases between. The CDR3 here is CAWDRIQNTEAFF. DNA for the CDR3: TGTGCCTGGGACAGAATCCAGAACACTGAAGCTTTCTTT.

This clone was picked up one time. V and J are TRBV7-3 and TRBJ1-5, with 10 bases fitting TRBD1. V lost 5 bases, J lost 7 bases, and 2 bases stayed unmatched. Germline V gene data show CDR1 as SGHTA and CDR2 as FQGTGA. The CDR3 is 13 amino acids. For the CDR3, the DNA is TGTGCCAGCAGCCCGGACAGGGGGCAGCCCCAGCATTTT. It encodes CASSPDRGQPQHF. The full variable domain, in which reference TRBV7-3 and TRBJ1-5 provide the parts outside the CDR3, is GAGVSQTPSNKVTEKGKYVELRCDPISGHTALYWYRQSLGQGPEFLIYFQGTGAADDSGLPNDRFFAVRPEGSVSTLKIQRTERGDSAVYLCASSPDRGQPQHFGDGTRLSIL.

This rearrangement joins TRBV30 to TRBJ1-3; D unresolved. This CDR3 spans 13 amino acids. The V gene lost 8 bases and the J gene lost 0 bases, with 11 bases spanning the gap. Germline V lookup: CDR1 GTSNPN, CDR2 SVGIG (reference sequence). CDR3 loop: CALEESSGNTIYF. As DNA, the CDR3 is TGTGCCCTGGAGGAAAGCTCTGGAAACACCATATATTTT.

The chain is built from TRBV19 and TRBJ1-6; no clear D gene. V lost 5 bases, J lost 10 bases, and 18 bases lay in between. CDR3 length: 15 residues. CDR1 and CDR2 from the germline V gene are LNHDA and SQIVND (reference sequence). This CDR3 reads CASSFNLDPQSPLHF. CDR3 nucleotides: TGTGCCAGTAGTTTCAACCTCGACCCCCAATCACCCCTCCACTTT.

CDR3 sequence reads: CSASKLAGGNNEQFF. DNA of the CDR3: TGCAGTGCTAGTAAACTAGCGGGGGGGAACAATGAGCAGTTCTTC. The rearrangement uses TRBV20-1 and TRBJ2-1, with 13 bases aligning to TRBD2. Germline V gene data show CDR1 as DFQATT and CDR2 as SNEGSKA (reference sequence). V lost 3 bases to trimming and J lost 5 bases; unmatched junction nucleotides: 4. The CDR3 has 15 residues.

The V call is TRBV19, the J call TRBJ1-2; TRBD1 agrees at 8 bases. The V gene's germline CDR1 is LNHDA and CDR2 SQIVND (reference sequence). The V segment lost 5 bases and the J segment 3 bases; nucleotides outside the gene matches: 8. The CDR3 is 15 residues long. The CDR3 bases are TGTGCCAGTAGTCCAAGACAGGGGTTGGACTATGGCTACACCTTC. Protein product: CASSPRQGLDYGYTF.